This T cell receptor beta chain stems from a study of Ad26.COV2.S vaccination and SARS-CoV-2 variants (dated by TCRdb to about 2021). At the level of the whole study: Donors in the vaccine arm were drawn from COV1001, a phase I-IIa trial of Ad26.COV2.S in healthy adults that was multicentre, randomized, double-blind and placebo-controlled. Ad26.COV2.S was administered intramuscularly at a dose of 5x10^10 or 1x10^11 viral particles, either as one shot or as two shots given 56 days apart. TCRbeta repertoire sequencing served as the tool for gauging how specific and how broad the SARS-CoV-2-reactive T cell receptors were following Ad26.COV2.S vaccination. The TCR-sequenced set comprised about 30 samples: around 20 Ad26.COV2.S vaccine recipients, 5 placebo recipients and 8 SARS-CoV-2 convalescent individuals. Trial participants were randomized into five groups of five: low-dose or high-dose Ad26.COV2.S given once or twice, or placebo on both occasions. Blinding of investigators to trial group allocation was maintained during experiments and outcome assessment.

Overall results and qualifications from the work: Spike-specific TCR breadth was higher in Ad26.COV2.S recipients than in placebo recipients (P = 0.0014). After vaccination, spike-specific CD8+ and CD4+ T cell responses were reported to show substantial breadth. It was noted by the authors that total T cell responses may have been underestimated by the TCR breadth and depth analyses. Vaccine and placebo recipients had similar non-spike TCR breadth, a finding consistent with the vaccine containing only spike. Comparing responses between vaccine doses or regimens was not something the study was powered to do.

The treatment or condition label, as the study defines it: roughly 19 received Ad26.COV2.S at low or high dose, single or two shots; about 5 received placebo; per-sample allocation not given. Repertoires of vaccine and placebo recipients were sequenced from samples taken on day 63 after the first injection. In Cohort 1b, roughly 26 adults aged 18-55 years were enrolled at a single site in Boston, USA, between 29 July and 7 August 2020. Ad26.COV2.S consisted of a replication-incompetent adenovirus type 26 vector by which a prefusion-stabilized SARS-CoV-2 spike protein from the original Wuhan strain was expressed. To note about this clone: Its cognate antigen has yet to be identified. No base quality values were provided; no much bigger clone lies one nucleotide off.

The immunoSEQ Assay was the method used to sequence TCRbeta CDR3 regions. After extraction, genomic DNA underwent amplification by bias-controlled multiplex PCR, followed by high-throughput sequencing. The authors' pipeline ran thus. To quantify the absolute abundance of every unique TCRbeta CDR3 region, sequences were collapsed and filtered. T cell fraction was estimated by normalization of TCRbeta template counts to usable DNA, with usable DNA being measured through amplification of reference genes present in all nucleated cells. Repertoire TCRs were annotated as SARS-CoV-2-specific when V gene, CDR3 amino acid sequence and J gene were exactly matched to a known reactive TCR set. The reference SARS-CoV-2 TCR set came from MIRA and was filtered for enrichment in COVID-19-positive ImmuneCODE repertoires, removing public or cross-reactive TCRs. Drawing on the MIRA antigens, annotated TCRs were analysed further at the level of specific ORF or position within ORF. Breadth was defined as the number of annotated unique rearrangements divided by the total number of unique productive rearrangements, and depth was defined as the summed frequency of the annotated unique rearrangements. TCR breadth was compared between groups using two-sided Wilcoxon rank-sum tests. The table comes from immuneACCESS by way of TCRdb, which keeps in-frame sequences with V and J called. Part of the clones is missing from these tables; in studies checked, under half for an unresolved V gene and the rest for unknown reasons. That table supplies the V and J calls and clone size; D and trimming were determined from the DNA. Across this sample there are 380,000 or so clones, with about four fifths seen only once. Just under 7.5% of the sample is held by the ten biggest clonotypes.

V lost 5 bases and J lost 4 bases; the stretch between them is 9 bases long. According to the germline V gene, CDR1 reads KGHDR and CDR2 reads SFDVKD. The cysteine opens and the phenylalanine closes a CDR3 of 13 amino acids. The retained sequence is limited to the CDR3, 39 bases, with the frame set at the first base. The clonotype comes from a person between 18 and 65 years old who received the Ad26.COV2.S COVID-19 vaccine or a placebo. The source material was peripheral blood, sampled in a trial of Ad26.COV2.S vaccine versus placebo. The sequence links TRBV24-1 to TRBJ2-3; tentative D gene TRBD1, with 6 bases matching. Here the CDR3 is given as CATSVPGADTQYF. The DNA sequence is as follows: TGTGCCACCAGTGTCCCAGGGGCAGATACGCAGTATTTT.